The 3 T cell receptor beta chains presented below share a single source sample, sequenced in a study of PD-1 blockade in classical Hodgkin lymphoma. Every patient was affected by relapse after autologous stem cell transplantation, while exposure to brentuximab vedotin was not uniform. The repertoire was sequenced with immunoSEQ multiplex PCR; TCRdb's copy has only in-frame clones and lacks some. The profile shows roughly 38,000 clones, 85% to 90% of them singletons. The sample was peripheral blood mononuclear cells (PBMCs), taken before the second cycle of nivolumab. All receptors come from a human donor with classical Hodgkin lymphoma.

V usage is TRBV2 and J usage is TRBJ2-1; TRBD2 aligns across 15 bases. This CDR3 has 15 residues. J was trimmed by 10 bases and V by 7 bases; bases with no gene match: 8. Germline lookup yields CDR1 SNHLY and CDR2 FYNNEI. CDR3 sequence: CASNDGTSGRREQFF. CDR3 nucleotide sequence: TGTGCCAGCAATGATGGGACTAGCGGGAGGAGGGAGCAGTTCTTC.

This clone ranks as medium-sized. Additional DNA sequences in this sample encode the identical CDR3. The chain employs TRBV18 and TRBJ2-5, with D perhaps matching TRBD2 (6 bases). The CDR3 runs to 17 residues. V lost 3 bases, J lost 4 bases, and 21 bases lay in between. The V gene's germline CDR1 is KGHSH and CDR2 LQKENI. The DNA of the CDR3 is TGTGCCAGCTCACCTCCCACAGGAGGGGCAATAGGAGAGACCCAGTACTTC. Its translation: CASSPPTGGAIGETQYF.

The chain links TRBV2 to TRBJ2-2; no definite D call. The V gene lost 0 bases and the J gene lost 6 bases, with 5 bases spanning the gap. The CDR3 consists of 13 residues. Germline lookup yields CDR1 SNHLY and CDR2 FYNNEI. CDR3 in DNA: TGTGCCAGCAGTGAAGCGAGGCCCGGGGAGCTGTTTTTT. Amino acids: CASSEARPGELFF.